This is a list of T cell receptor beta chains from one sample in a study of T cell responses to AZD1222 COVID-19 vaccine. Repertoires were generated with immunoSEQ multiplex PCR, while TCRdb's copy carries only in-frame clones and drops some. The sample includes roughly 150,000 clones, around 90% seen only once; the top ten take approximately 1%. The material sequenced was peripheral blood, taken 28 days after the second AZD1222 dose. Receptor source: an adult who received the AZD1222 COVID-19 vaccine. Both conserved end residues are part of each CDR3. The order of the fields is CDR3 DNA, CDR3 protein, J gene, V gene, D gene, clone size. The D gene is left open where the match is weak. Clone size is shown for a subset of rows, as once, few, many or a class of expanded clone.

cdr3_nt: TGTGCCAGCTCGATGCAGGGGGCGTCGGGCACCGGGGAGCTGTTTTTT
cdr3_aa: CASSMQGASGTGELFF
j_call: TRBJ2-2
v_call: TRBV18
d_call: TRBD1
clone_size: NA

cdr3_nt: TGTGCCAGCTCACCCATGCGGGGGGGTTACGAGCAGTACTTC
cdr3_aa: CASSPMRGGYEQYF
j_call: TRBJ2-7
v_call: TRBV18
d_call: TRBD2
clone_size: once

cdr3_nt: TGTGCCAGCAGGCCCTACGGGACTCAGGGAGGGGAGCAGTTCTTC
cdr3_aa: CASRPYGTQGGEQFF
j_call: TRBJ2-1
v_call: TRBV3-1/TRBV3-2
d_call: TRBD2
clone_size: once

cdr3_nt: TGTGCCAGTAGTCCCGAACCGGGGCCGGGACAAGCGTTCTATGGCTACACCTTC
cdr3_aa: CASSPEPGPGQAFYGYTF
j_call: TRBJ1-2
v_call: TRBV19
d_call: NA
clone_size: NA

cdr3_nt: TGCGCCAGCAGCCCGAAAGCTAGCGGGGGAACCTACGAGCAGTACTTC
cdr3_aa: CASSPKASGGTYEQYF
j_call: TRBJ2-7
v_call: TRBV5-1
d_call: TRBD2
clone_size: once

cdr3_nt: TGCGCCAGCAGCCAAGCCGGGACTAGCCCAGAGACCCAGTACTTC
cdr3_aa: CASSQAGTSPETQYF
j_call: TRBJ2-5
v_call: TRBV4-1
d_call: TRBD2
clone_size: NA

cdr3_nt: TGCAGCGTCGTAGAACAGGGGACTGAAGCTTTCTTT
cdr3_aa: CSVVEQGTEAFF
j_call: TRBJ1-1
v_call: TRBV29-1
d_call: TRBD1
clone_size: few

cdr3_nt: TGTGCCAGCACGAGGTCCAAGGATGGAAACACCATATATTTT
cdr3_aa: CASTRSKDGNTIYF
j_call: TRBJ1-3
v_call: TRBV2
d_call: NA
clone_size: many

cdr3_nt: TGTGCCAGTAGTCCCCGGGGACGAGAAATGGTGTTTTTT
cdr3_aa: CASSPRGREMVFF
j_call: TRBJ1-4
v_call: TRBV19
d_call: NA
clone_size: once

cdr3_nt: TGTGCCAGCAGACGGGACAGGGACTACGAGCAGTACTTC
cdr3_aa: CASRRDRDYEQYF
j_call: TRBJ2-7
v_call: TRBV2
d_call: TRBD1
clone_size: NA

cdr3_nt: TGTGCCAGCAGCCAAGATACGGGGAACTATGGCTACACCTTC
cdr3_aa: CASSQDTGNYGYTF
j_call: TRBJ1-2
v_call: TRBV4-2
d_call: NA
clone_size: once

cdr3_nt: TGTGCCAGCAACCAGGTTAGCTCCTACGAGCAGTACTTC
cdr3_aa: CASNQVSSYEQYF
j_call: TRBJ2-7
v_call: TRBV2
d_call: NA
clone_size: few

cdr3_nt: TGCGCCAGCAGCCCTGACAGCGTGGGCAATGAGCAGTTCTTC
cdr3_aa: CASSPDSVGNEQFF
j_call: TRBJ2-1
v_call: TRBV5-1
d_call: NA
clone_size: NA

cdr3_nt: TGTGCCAGCAGCGTAGGGCAGGGGGCGCCTAATGAGCAGTTCTTC
cdr3_aa: CASSVGQGAPNEQFF
j_call: TRBJ2-1
v_call: TRBV9
d_call: TRBD1
clone_size: NA

cdr3_nt: TGTGCCAGTAGTGTCCGGGACACTAGCAATCAGCCCCAGCATTTT
cdr3_aa: CASSVRDTSNQPQHF
j_call: TRBJ1-5
v_call: TRBV19
d_call: NA
clone_size: NA

cdr3_nt: TGTGCCAGCAGTTTACGTTATTGGTCCTATGGCTACACCTTC
cdr3_aa: CASSLRYWSYGYTF
j_call: TRBJ1-2
v_call: TRBV28
d_call: NA
clone_size: NA

cdr3_nt: TGTGCCAGCAGTTCCCAGAGCGGGACAGGGAGCGAGCAGTACTTC
cdr3_aa: CASSSQSGTGSEQYF
j_call: TRBJ2-7
v_call: TRBV27
d_call: TRBD1
clone_size: NA

cdr3_nt: TGCAGCGTTGAAGTGGACTCTGGAAACACCATATATTTT
cdr3_aa: CSVEVDSGNTIYF
j_call: TRBJ1-3
v_call: TRBV29-1
d_call: NA
clone_size: NA

cdr3_nt: TGTGCCAGCAGAACCGGGACAGGGGATCAGCCCCAGCATTTT
cdr3_aa: CASRTGTGDQPQHF
j_call: TRBJ1-5
v_call: TRBV6-6
d_call: TRBD1
clone_size: NA

cdr3_nt: TGTGCCAGCAGCGATCGGGACCCCCATGGCTATGGCTACACCTTC
cdr3_aa: CASSDRDPHGYGYTF
j_call: TRBJ1-2
v_call: TRBV5-5
d_call: NA
clone_size: NA

cdr3_nt: TGTGCCAGCAGACGGGGGGATGAGCAGTTCTTC
cdr3_aa: CASRRGDEQFF
j_call: TRBJ2-1
v_call: TRBV5-4
d_call: TRBD2
clone_size: NA

cdr3_nt: TGTGCCAGCGGAGCAGGGGGGAACACTGAAGCTTTCTTT
cdr3_aa: CASGAGGNTEAFF
j_call: TRBJ1-1
v_call: TRBV6-5
d_call: TRBD1
clone_size: NA

cdr3_nt: TGTGCCAGCAGCTTGTCCGGGACAGGTCCCTACGAGCAGTACTTC
cdr3_aa: CASSLSGTGPYEQYF
j_call: TRBJ2-7
v_call: TRBV5-6
d_call: TRBD1
clone_size: NA

cdr3_nt: TGTGCCAGCAGCGCCCCGGATTCGGCTAGTTCATCCCACGAGCAGTACTTC
cdr3_aa: CASSAPDSASSSHEQYF
j_call: TRBJ2-7
v_call: TRBV9
d_call: NA
clone_size: few

cdr3_nt: TGTGCCAGCAGTGACAACAGGGGAGTGACTGAAGCTTTCTTT
cdr3_aa: CASSDNRGVTEAFF
j_call: TRBJ1-1
v_call: TRBV25-1
d_call: TRBD1
clone_size: NA

cdr3_nt: TGTGCCAGCAGTGATCCACGGGTGGGGGGCAATCAGCCCCAGCATTTT
cdr3_aa: CASSDPRVGGNQPQHF
j_call: TRBJ1-5
v_call: TRBV25-1
d_call: NA
clone_size: NA

cdr3_nt: TGCGCCAGCAGCTTACCCGGCTACACAGATACGCAGTATTTT
cdr3_aa: CASSLPGYTDTQYF
j_call: TRBJ2-3
v_call: TRBV5-1
d_call: NA
clone_size: NA

cdr3_nt: TGTGCCAGCGCCAGGACAGGGGGCTCGGAGACCCAGTACTTC
cdr3_aa: CASARTGGSETQYF
j_call: TRBJ2-5
v_call: TRBV2
d_call: TRBD1
clone_size: NA

cdr3_nt: TGCGCCAGCAGCCAAGTGGGCGTCCGTAATGAAAAACTGTTTTTT
cdr3_aa: CASSQVGVRNEKLFF
j_call: TRBJ1-4
v_call: TRBV4-1
d_call: NA
clone_size: NA

cdr3_nt: TGTGCCAGCAGCCCCCGACAGGGGTCCAGGCAAGAGACCCAGTACTTC
cdr3_aa: CASSPRQGSRQETQYF
j_call: TRBJ2-5
v_call: TRBV7-8
d_call: TRBD1
clone_size: NA

cdr3_nt: TGTGCCAGCAGCTGGGGACTAGCGGACAATGAGCAGTTCTTC
cdr3_aa: CASSWGLADNEQFF
j_call: TRBJ2-1
v_call: TRBV7-2
d_call: TRBD2
clone_size: NA

cdr3_nt: TGTGCCAGTGGGCAGGGGTACGAGCAGTACTTC
cdr3_aa: CASGQGYEQYF
j_call: TRBJ2-7
v_call: TRBV19
d_call: NA
clone_size: NA

cdr3_nt: TGCGCCAGCAGCCAAGAAATTCAGGCCATGGGGCGCGAGCAGTACTTC
cdr3_aa: CASSQEIQAMGREQYF
j_call: TRBJ2-7
v_call: TRBV4-3
d_call: NA
clone_size: NA

cdr3_nt: TGCGCCAGCAGCTTGGCTCGGACGAAGGGCACTGAAGCTTTCTTT
cdr3_aa: CASSLARTKGTEAFF
j_call: TRBJ1-1
v_call: TRBV5-1
d_call: NA
clone_size: few

cdr3_nt: TGTGCCAGCAGGGGACAGGGGGCGAACGAGCAGTACTTC
cdr3_aa: CASRGQGANEQYF
j_call: TRBJ2-7
v_call: TRBV21-1
d_call: NA
clone_size: NA

cdr3_nt: TGTGCCAGCAGCTTAAATATAGGGGAAAAACTGTTTTTT
cdr3_aa: CASSLNIGEKLFF
j_call: TRBJ1-4
v_call: TRBV7-2
d_call: NA
clone_size: NA

cdr3_nt: TGTGCCAGCAGCCTACTTGGGGGCTCCTACGAGCAGTACTTC
cdr3_aa: CASSLLGGSYEQYF
j_call: TRBJ2-7
v_call: TRBV6-5
d_call: NA
clone_size: NA

cdr3_nt: TGTGCCACCAGAATACTCGAAGGACAAACCTCTGGAAACACCATATATTTT
cdr3_aa: CATRILEGQTSGNTIYF
j_call: TRBJ1-3
v_call: TRBV10-3
d_call: NA
clone_size: once

cdr3_nt: TGTGCCAGCAGTTACTCGAGGGACAGGGTGGGGTCACCCCTCCACTTT
cdr3_aa: CASSYSRDRVGSPLHF
j_call: TRBJ1-6
v_call: TRBV6-2/TRBV6-3
d_call: TRBD1
clone_size: NA

cdr3_nt: TGCAGTGCTAGAAATGGCTACACCTTC
cdr3_aa: CSARNGYTF
j_call: TRBJ1-2
v_call: TRBV20-1
d_call: NA
clone_size: NA

cdr3_nt: TGTGCCAGCAGCGTAGGGCAGGGGATAAATCAGCCCCAGCATTTT
cdr3_aa: CASSVGQGINQPQHF
j_call: TRBJ1-5
v_call: TRBV9
d_call: NA
clone_size: NA

cdr3_nt: TGTGCCAGCAGTCCCTGGGGGGCGGCGGAGACCCAGTACTTC
cdr3_aa: CASSPWGAAETQYF
j_call: TRBJ2-5
v_call: TRBV2
d_call: NA
clone_size: NA

cdr3_nt: TGTGCCAGCAGCTTAGGGGTGACACTCCCGGGTGAGCAGTACTTC
cdr3_aa: CASSLGVTLPGEQYF
j_call: TRBJ2-7
v_call: TRBV7-2
d_call: NA
clone_size: NA

cdr3_nt: TGTGCCAGCAGCCTCACCCCACAGGGTGGCTATGGCTACACCTTC
cdr3_aa: CASSLTPQGGYGYTF
j_call: TRBJ1-2
v_call: TRBV7-2
d_call: NA
clone_size: NA

cdr3_nt: TGTGCCAGCTCACCCCGACCGGGACAGGGCGTCCACGAGCAGTACTTC
cdr3_aa: CASSPRPGQGVHEQYF
j_call: TRBJ2-7
v_call: TRBV18
d_call: TRBD1
clone_size: once

cdr3_nt: TGTGCCAGCAGCCTGGGACTAGCGGGAAAGACCCAGTACTTC
cdr3_aa: CASSLGLAGKTQYF
j_call: TRBJ2-5
v_call: TRBV3-1/TRBV3-2
d_call: TRBD2
clone_size: NA

cdr3_nt: TGTGCCAGCAGTGGATGGGCCCACTCAGGGGACTATGGCTACACCTTC
cdr3_aa: CASSGWAHSGDYGYTF
j_call: TRBJ1-2
v_call: TRBV6-1
d_call: NA
clone_size: NA

cdr3_nt: TGCGCCAGCAGCTTGGATGTCTCCTACGAGCAGTACTTC
cdr3_aa: CASSLDVSYEQYF
j_call: TRBJ2-7
v_call: TRBV5-1
d_call: NA
clone_size: NA

cdr3_nt: TGTGCCACAACGGGGCAGATGAACACTGAAGCTTTCTTT
cdr3_aa: CATTGQMNTEAFF
j_call: TRBJ1-1
v_call: TRBV6-5
d_call: NA
clone_size: NA

cdr3_nt: TGCGCCAGCAGCTGGGGGACAGGGTGGGAGCAGTACTTC
cdr3_aa: CASSWGTGWEQYF
j_call: TRBJ2-7
v_call: TRBV5-1
d_call: TRBD1
clone_size: NA

cdr3_nt: TGTGCCAGCAGCCAGGGCCTCCCCGGGAGGGGCTCCTATAATTCACCCCTCCACTTT
cdr3_aa: CASSQGLPGRGSYNSPLHF
j_call: TRBJ1-6
v_call: TRBV3-1/TRBV3-2
d_call: NA
clone_size: NA

cdr3_nt: TGCGCCAGCAGCTACCGGGACACGGGCACCGGGGAGCTGTTTTTT
cdr3_aa: CASSYRDTGTGELFF
j_call: TRBJ2-2
v_call: TRBV5-1
d_call: NA
clone_size: NA

cdr3_nt: TGTGCCAGCAGTTACGGAACGACAGGCGTCGGCGCTGAAGCTTTCTTT
cdr3_aa: CASSYGTTGVGAEAFF
j_call: TRBJ1-1
v_call: TRBV6-5
d_call: NA
clone_size: once

cdr3_nt: TGTGCCAGCAGCCCCCCCTGGGGGCAGGGGAACTATGGCTACACCTTC
cdr3_aa: CASSPPWGQGNYGYTF
j_call: TRBJ1-2
v_call: TRBV6-2/TRBV6-3
d_call: NA
clone_size: NA

cdr3_nt: TGTGCCAGCAGCTTGAATTTCGACAGGGAGCTCTCTGGAAACACCATATATTTT
cdr3_aa: CASSLNFDRELSGNTIYF
j_call: TRBJ1-3
v_call: TRBV5-5
d_call: TRBD1
clone_size: NA

cdr3_nt: TGTACCAGCAGGCCCTACTTCGTGGACACCATATATTTT
cdr3_aa: CTSRPYFVDTIYF
j_call: TRBJ1-3
v_call: TRBV28
d_call: NA
clone_size: once

cdr3_nt: TGTGCCAGCAGTAACGGGCAGGCCTACGAGCAGTACTTC
cdr3_aa: CASSNGQAYEQYF
j_call: TRBJ2-7
v_call: TRBV6-2/TRBV6-3
d_call: NA
clone_size: NA

cdr3_nt: TGTGCCAGCAACCGTGCTAGGGCGGGGGAAAGTTCCGGGGAGCTGTTTTTT
cdr3_aa: CASNRARAGESSGELFF
j_call: TRBJ2-2
v_call: TRBV7-9
d_call: TRBD2
clone_size: NA